The clone carrying this T cell receptor beta chain has just one count. The CDR3 runs 12 residues. The V gene lost 1 base and the J gene lost 7 bases, with 4 bases spanning the gap. Germline V gives CDR1 KGHDR, CDR2 SFDVKD. These data are taken from a study of T cell responses to AZD1222 COVID-19 vaccine. The method was immunoSEQ multiplex PCR; TCRdb's version includes in-frame clones alone and lacks a portion of them. This sample has roughly 150,000 clones; about 93% occur once, and the top ten carry around 5%. The starting material was peripheral blood, obtained on day 0 of AZD1222 vaccination. The chain joins TRBV24-1 to TRBJ2-1; no reliable D call. This TCR came from an adult in good health. The CDR3 bases are TGTGCCACCAGTGATTTTCGGAATGAGCAGTTCTTC. Translating it yields CATSDFRNEQFF.